These 3 T cell receptor beta chains were all obtained from the same sample, sequenced in a study of CD8+CD57+ T cells in acquired aplastic anemia. Selection for sequencing was limited to patients who had shown CD8+CD57+ cell expansion by flow cytometry. Using genomic DNA as the template, TCR beta VDJ and CDR3 profiling was carried out. TCRdb analysed the reads with MiXCR anew, one entry per CDR3 protein. The table has around 170,000 distinct CDR3 sequences, 48% seen once. Sequencing was done on a sample of sorted CD4+, CD8+, or CD8+CD57+ T cells (not recorded which) from PBMCs. The receptors come from a human donor with aplastic anemia.

The rearrangement uses TRBV20-1 and TRBJ2-7; 8 bases align to TRBD2. Germline V gene sequence: CDR1 DFQATT, CDR2 SNEGSKA (reference sequence). The V segment lost 6 bases and the J segment 9 bases; nucleotides outside the gene matches: 16. The CDR3 loop spans 14 amino acids. CDR3 in DNA: TGCAGTGCCCTCCGGGGCGGGGGGCCCACGGGGCAGTACTTC. Translation gives CSALRGGGPTGQYF.

The J gene is TRBJ2-5, the V gene TRBV5-1; 7 nucleotides align to TRBD2. V was clipped by 1 base and J by 1 base; unmatched bases: 7. The CDR3 is 16 amino acids. The V gene's germline CDR1 is SGHRS and CDR2 YFSETQ. The CDR3 DNA reads as TGCGCCAGCAGCTTGTGGACTAGGGATCTCCAAGAGACCCAGTACTTC. Translated, it gives CASSLWTRDLQETQYF.

Ten or more counts support this clonotype. This sequence joins TRBV7-9 and TRBJ1-1; the D gene is possibly TRBD1 (6 bases). The CDR3 is made up of 13 amino acids. Trimming removed 4 bases at V and 5 bases at J, with 11 bases between. CDR1 is SEHNR and CDR2 is FQNEAQ in the germline V gene (reference sequence). In DNA form, the CDR3 reads TGTGCCAGCAGCTCGGACAGTCTAACTGAAGCTTTCTTT. This translates into CASSSDSLTEAFF. The full variable domain, in which reference TRBV7-9 and TRBJ1-1 provide the parts outside the CDR3, is DTGVSQNPRHKITKRGQNVTFRCDPISEHNRLYWYRQTLGQGPEFLTYFQNEAQLEKSRLLSDRFSAERPKGSFSTLEIQRTEQGDSAMYLCASSSDSLTEAFFGQGTRLTVV.